This T cell receptor beta chain emerged from a study of blood T cell repertoires in COVID-19 (dated by TCRdb to 2020 to 2021). Turning to the overall study: Samples from collaborators originated in the United States, Italy and Spain and spanned both the acute and convalescent phases of COVID-19. The repertoires were released in a freely available public database meant as a resource for research on the immune response to SARS-CoV-2. A de-identified subject ID, COVID-19 status, age in years and sex were almost always included in the sample metadata. HLA class I and class II types, where available, came from metadata supplied by the sample provider rather than from assay-based typing. The material from the prospective study consisted of cDNA or gDNA derived from T cells, B-cell-depleted T cells, or PBMCs. The samples were drawn from the first 160 participants of the ongoing ImmuneRACE study and from 950 to 1,500 subjects provided by 6 global collaborators. Deeply sampled blood TCRbeta repertoires from subjects exposed to, actively infected with, or recovered from COVID-19 were included in the dataset. Paper-wide results and their limitations: How much clinical and demographic metadata was included differed by source and by participant, and the metadata was provided uncurated.

TCRbeta CDR3 regions were amplified from genomic DNA by means of the immunoSEQ Assay, a bias-controlled multiplex PCR. The published analysis was carried out like this. Within the assay, amplification of reference gene primers was used to estimate how many nucleated cells each sample contained. Sequence reads were collapsed and filtered to measure the absolute abundance of every unique TCRbeta CDR3 rearrangement. For each sample, productive Simpson clonality was calculated by taking the square root of Simpson's diversity index across productive rearrangements. TCRdb re-hosts the immuneACCESS table, in-frame sequences only. Its copies lack some clones; in the studies checked, an unresolved V gene accounts for under half of them, and the cause for the rest is not known. The V and J calls and the clone size are those of that table, but D and trimming were determined from the DNA. This sample is represented by about 210,000 clones; about 79% of them were singletons. Clones ranked in the top ten supply approximately 2% of the sample.

Another Seattle source contributed samples from volunteer blood donors who had recovered from COVID-19. Each collaborating institution followed its own protocols to collect whole blood in K2EDTA tubes. For TCRbeta analysis, collaborators shipped samples in one of three forms: frozen whole blood, isolated PBMCs, or DNA extracted from either of those sample types. CDR1 and CDR2 are read off the germline V gene as KGHSH and LQKENI. Trimming takes 3 bases from V and 4 bases from J, and the germline ends sit 24 bases apart. The CDR3 has 18 amino acids, counting the end cysteine and phenylalanine. Just CDR3 DNA is preserved here, 54 bases in frame from base 1. A note on this clone: Its antigen target is currently unknown. One base away there is no much larger clone; base qualities are not given.

This clonotype was sampled from a middle-aged man who had recovered from COVID-19. This chain joins TRBV18 to TRBJ1-1; a tentative D match to TRBD1 spans 6 bases. The sample consisted of peripheral blood. The DNA sequence is given as TGTGCCAGCTCACCCTCTTCCCTGGGGGGGCGTATAGGCACTGAAGCTTTCTTT. Translated, this is CASSPSSLGGRIGTEAFF.